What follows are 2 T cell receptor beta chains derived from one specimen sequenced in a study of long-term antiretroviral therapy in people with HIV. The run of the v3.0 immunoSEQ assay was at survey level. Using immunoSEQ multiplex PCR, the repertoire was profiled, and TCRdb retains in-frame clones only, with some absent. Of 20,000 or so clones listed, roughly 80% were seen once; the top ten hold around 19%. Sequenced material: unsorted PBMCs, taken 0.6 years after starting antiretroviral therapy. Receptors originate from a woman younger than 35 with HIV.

The CDR3 DNA reads TGTGCCAGCAGCTTAGGTATGCTGCGCAAGAAGGAGACCCAGTACTTC. Its translation is CASSLGMLRKKETQYF. The rearrangement uses TRBV7-2 and TRBJ2-5; D call uncertain. The CDR3 loop spans 16 amino acids. Trimming pared 1 base from V and 5 bases from J, leaving 17 bases between. Germline CDR1 reads SGHTA; CDR2 reads FQGNSA.

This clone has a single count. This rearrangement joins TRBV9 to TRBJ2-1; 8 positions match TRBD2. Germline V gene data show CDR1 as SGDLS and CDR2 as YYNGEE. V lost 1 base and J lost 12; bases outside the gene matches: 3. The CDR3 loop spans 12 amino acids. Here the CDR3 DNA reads TGTGCCAGCAGCGTATCCGGGACTAGGCAGTTCTTC. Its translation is CASSVSGTRQFF.